These T cell receptor beta chains were read from a single sample in a study of CD8 T cells in Susac syndrome. MiXCR was run by TCRdb on the immunoSEQ multiplex PCR reads, yielding one entry per CDR3 protein. The sample records about 130,000 distinct CDR3 sequences, roughly 94% being singletons. The sequenced material came from CD4+ T cells from PBMCs. The receptors were sampled from a human donor with multiple sclerosis. The CDR3 runs from the conserved cysteine through the conserved F or W. A D gene is named only where the DNA matches it firmly. The listing skips clone size in some rows; elsewhere it reads once, few, many or a size class.

V: TRBV3-1; size: once; J: TRBJ2-7; D: TRBD2; CDR3: CASSQGTSGAYEQYF; DNA: TGTGCCAGCAGCCAAGGGACTAGCGGGGCCTACGAGCAGTACTTC
V: TRBV6-5; size: NA; J: TRBJ2-7; D: TRBD2; CDR3: CASSSSGSSYEQYF; DNA: TGTGCCAGCAGTTCTAGCGGGAGCTCCTACGAGCAGTACTTC
V: TRBV5-1; size: NA; J: TRBJ1-1; D: NA; CDR3: CASSFGGTSVPKTEAFF; DNA: TGCGCCAGCAGCTTTGGGGGGACCTCCGTACCCAAGACTGAAGCTTTCTTT
V: TRBV5-1; size: NA; J: TRBJ2-5; D: TRBD2; CDR3: CASSLGPGGQETQYF; DNA: TGCGCCAGCAGCTTGGGACCGGGAGGGCAAGAGACCCAGTACTTC
V: TRBV6-2/TRBV6-3; size: NA; J: TRBJ2-7; D: TRBD1; CDR3: CASMRTGIIEQYF; DNA: TGTGCCAGCATGCGGACAGGGATAATCGAGCAGTACTTC
V: TRBV5-1; size: NA; J: TRBJ1-1; D: NA; CDR3: CASSLPLEDTEAFF; DNA: TGCGCCAGCAGCTTGCCCCTGGAGGATACTGAAGCTTTCTTT
V: TRBV28; size: NA; J: TRBJ2-1; D: NA; CDR3: CASSPPAGANEQFF; DNA: TGTGCCAGCAGCCCTCCGGCAGGGGCCAATGAGCAGTTCTTC
V: TRBV4-2; size: once; J: TRBJ2-1; D: NA; CDR3: CASSQGRDFRRNEQFF; DNA: TGTGCCAGCAGCCAAGGCCGGGACTTTCGTCGGAATGAGCAGTTCTTC
V: TRBV5-4; size: NA; J: TRBJ2-5; D: NA; CDR3: CVFSWSASGETQYF; DNA: TGTGTCTTCAGCTGGAGCGCCTCCGGGGAGACCCAGTACTTC
V: TRBV7-9; size: once; J: TRBJ1-1; D: NA; CDR3: CASSGIRGTEAFF; DNA: TGTGCCAGCAGCGGGATCCGGGGGACTGAAGCTTTCTTT